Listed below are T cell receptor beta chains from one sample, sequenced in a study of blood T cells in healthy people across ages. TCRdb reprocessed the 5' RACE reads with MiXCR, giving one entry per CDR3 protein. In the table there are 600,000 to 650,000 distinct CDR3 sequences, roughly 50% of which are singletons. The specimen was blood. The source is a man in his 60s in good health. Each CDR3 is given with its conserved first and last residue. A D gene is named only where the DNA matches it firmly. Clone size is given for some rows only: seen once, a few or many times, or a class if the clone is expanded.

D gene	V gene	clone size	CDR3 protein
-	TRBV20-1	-	CSAKGVGGPQHF
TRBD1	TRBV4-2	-	CASSRGTGTIDEQFF
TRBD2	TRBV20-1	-	CSACGGGDTQYF
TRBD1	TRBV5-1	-	CASSLDRGLVGGYTF
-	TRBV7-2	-	CASSLARGSEETQYF
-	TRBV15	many	CATSRDLVRSAAGELFF
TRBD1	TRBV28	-	CASGDRNYEQYF
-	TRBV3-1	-	CASSQGSVSYGYTF
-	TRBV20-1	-	CSATSGALGYGYTF
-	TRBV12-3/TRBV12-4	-	CASRFQGVETQYF
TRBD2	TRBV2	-	CASSERGGPNTGELFF
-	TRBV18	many	CASSPRGSSYNEQFF
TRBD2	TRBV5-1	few	CASTYSGGAGNEQFF
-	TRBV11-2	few	CASTPAGFYTDTQYF
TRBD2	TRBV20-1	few	CSARDSRLAVNNEQFF
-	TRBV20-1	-	CSARATEGDFPEAFF
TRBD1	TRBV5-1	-	CASSSTGSEETQYF
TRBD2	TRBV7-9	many	CASSPGLAGYNEQFF
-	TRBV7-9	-	CASSFSRGPQETQYF
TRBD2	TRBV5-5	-	CASSLFGVAGGPPIQYF
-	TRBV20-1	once	CSARDNLAKNIQYF
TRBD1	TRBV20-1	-	CSATPGTGAYEQYF
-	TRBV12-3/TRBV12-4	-	CASTERNTDTQYF
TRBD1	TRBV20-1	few	CSASGQGASNYGYTF
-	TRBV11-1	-	CASSLVGPASSYEQYF
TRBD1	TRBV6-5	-	CASRPGQGVDQPQHF
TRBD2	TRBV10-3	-	CAISLAGGQETQYF
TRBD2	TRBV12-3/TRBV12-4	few	CASSLVLAGSYNEQFF
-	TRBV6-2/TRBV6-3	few	CASSLGAHPGANVLTF
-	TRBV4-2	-	CASSQGTVPEAFF
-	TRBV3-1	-	CASSQEFGFTNEKLFF
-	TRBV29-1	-	CSVKAGGNTEAFF
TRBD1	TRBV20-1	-	CSAPVSGGQGVSWGNQPQHF
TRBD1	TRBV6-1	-	CASKDRDSPLHF
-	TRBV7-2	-	CASSTGLQASTQYF
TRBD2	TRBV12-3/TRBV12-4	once	CASSLARGSSYNEQFF
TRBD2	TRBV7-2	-	CASSLGRLAGRTGELFF
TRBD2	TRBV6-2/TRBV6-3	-	CASTSGGSSYNEQFF
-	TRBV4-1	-	CASSQDRALLMGYTF
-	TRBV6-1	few	CASSEMRGAQETQYF
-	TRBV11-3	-	CASSLDSQTYTGELFF
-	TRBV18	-	CASSPRKGYSTDTQYF
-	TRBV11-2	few	CASSLDRASLYEQYF
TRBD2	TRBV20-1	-	CSASGPLAGGYNEQFF
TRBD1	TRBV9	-	CASSPRQGMEYNEQFF
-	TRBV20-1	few	CSARALDSPLHF
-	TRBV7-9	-	CASSPLQTNTEAFF
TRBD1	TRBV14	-	CASSQGGPTGAIQYF
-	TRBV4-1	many	CASSRTLNTEAFF
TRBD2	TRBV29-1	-	CSVERAGGSTDTQYF
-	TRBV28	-	CASSTATSSYEQYF
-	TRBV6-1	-	CASSEIRGLGYQPQHF
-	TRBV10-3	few	CASGTSTDTQYF
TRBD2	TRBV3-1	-	CASSQDVVGLGIGNEQFF